This is a list of T cell receptor beta chains from one sample in a study of human T cells and chemical hapten exposure. Using its own MiXCR run on the RACE reads, TCRdb lists one record per CDR3 protein. Of 50,000 to 60,000 distinct CDR3 sequences in the sample, around 12% were seen once. Here the sequenced sample was whole blood, taken in connection with sensitization to the hapten diphenylcyclopropenone (DPC). The receptors were gathered from a man younger than 45 with alopecia areata. Some clones in this sample may be carry-over from other donors' samples. Both conserved end residues are part of each CDR3. The D gene is left open where the match is weak. The listing skips clone size in some rows; elsewhere it reads once, few, many or a size class.

d_call j_call v_call clone_size cdr3_nt cdr3_aa
TRBD1 TRBJ1-5 TRBV3-1 few TGTGCCAGCAGCCAAACGGGACAGGGGAACCAGCATTTT CASSQTGQGNQHF
. TRBJ2-1 TRBV5-1 . TGCGCCAGCAGCTTGGCTAGTTCCTACAATGAGCAGTTCTTC CASSLASSYNEQFF
. TRBJ2-7 TRBV28 . TGTGCCAGCGTCGCCGTGGGCAGCTCCTACGAGCAGTACTTC CASVAVGSSYEQYF
. TRBJ1-4 TRBV29-1 few TGCAGCGTCCTACTTATGGGCCACGGAAAACTGTTTTTT CSVLLMGHGKLFF
. TRBJ2-1 TRBV24-1 many TGTGCCACCAGTGATTTGTCCAGTTCCCCCTACAATGAGCAGTTCTTC CATSDLSSSPYNEQFF
. TRBJ2-3 TRBV11-3 many TGTGCCAGCAGCTTAGGGCGGGGAGGAGCAGATACGCAGTATTTT CASSLGRGGADTQYF
TRBD2 TRBJ2-3 TRBV6-4 few TGTGCCAGCAGTGGGACTAGCGGGGCAGATACGCAGTATTTT CASSGTSGADTQYF
. TRBJ2-2 TRBV20-1 few TGCAGTGCTAGAGACTACGAGAACACCGGGGAGCTGTTTTTT CSARDYENTGELFF
. TRBJ2-1 TRBV9 . TGTGCCAGCAGCGACAGGGACGGTTTTTACAATGAGCAGTTCTTC CASSDRDGFYNEQFF
. TRBJ1-1 TRBV5-6 . TGTGCCAGCAGCCTTTATAAGAACACTGAAGCTTTCTTT CASSLYKNTEAFF
. TRBJ2-7 TRBV27 . TGTGCCAGCAGTTTAGGGGCAGGCAGAAGCTACGAGCAGTACTTC CASSLGAGRSYEQYF
. TRBJ1-5 TRBV5-3 . TGTGCCAGAAGCGCGACCGGGACACCGCCTCAGCCCCAGCATTTT CARSATGTPPQPQHF
TRBD2 TRBJ2-3 TRBV7-3 few TGTGCCAGCAGCTCCCTAGCGGGGGGGACAGATACGCAGTATTTT CASSSLAGGTDTQYF
. TRBJ2-1 TRBV28 few TGTGCCAGCAGTCCCAGTATAGAGCAGTTCTTC CASSPSIEQFF
TRBD1 TRBJ1-2 TRBV5-4 many TGTGCCAGCAGCAGGACAGGGCTCGACTATGGCTACACCTTC CASSRTGLDYGYTF
. TRBJ2-5 TRBV27 . TGTGCCAGCAGTTTAAGAGTTGAAGAGACCCAGTACTTC CASSLRVEETQYF
. TRBJ2-1 TRBV9 many TGTGCCAGCAGCGTAGCGGGCCCGAGCCCAAACAATGAGCAGTTCTTC CASSVAGPSPNNEQFF
. TRBJ2-5 TRBV5-1 . TGCGCCAGCAGCTTGGTGGTCGGCCAAGAGACCCAGTACTTC CASSLVVGQETQYF
. TRBJ2-2 TRBV19 few TGTGCCAGTAGTATCCTGGACAGATACACCGGGGAGCTGTTTTTT CASSILDRYTGELFF
TRBD2 TRBJ2-2 TRBV5-1 . TGCGCCAGCAGCGCCTCTAGCGGACCCACCGGGGAGCTGTTTTTT CASSASSGPTGELFF
TRBD2 TRBJ2-1 TRBV30 few TGTGCCTGGAGTGTACTTTCGGGGGGTCGGCAGTTCTTC CAWSVLSGGRQFF
. TRBJ1-3 TRBV7-2 . TGTGCCAGCAGCTTACGGAGTTCGTCTGGAAACACCATATATTTT CASSLRSSSGNTIYF
. TRBJ1-5 TRBV6-1 few TGTGCCAGCAGTGAAGGGGTGTGGGGGACGCAGCCCCAGCATTTT CASSEGVWGTQPQHF
TRBD1 TRBJ2-2 TRBV7-6 . TGTGCCAGCAGCTTAGCCAGGGGGCAGAGCACCGGGGAGCTGTTTTTT CASSLARGQSTGELFF
. TRBJ2-7 TRBV12-3/TRBV12-4 . TGTGCCAGCTCCGAACTCTACGAGCAGTACTTC CASSELYEQYF
. TRBJ2-7 TRBV6-5 . TGTGCCAGCAGTTACTATGGGTCCCCCGAGCAGTACTTC CASSYYGSPEQYF
TRBD1 TRBJ2-6 TRBV4-2 . TGTGCCAGCAGCCAAGATGGGGACAGCTCTGGGGCCAACGTCCTGACTTTC CASSQDGDSSGANVLTF
. TRBJ1-1 TRBV12-2 . TGTGCAAGTCGCTTAGCGTCAGGGTCTCGAGGGGACACTGAAGCTTTCTTT CASRLASGSRGDTEAFF
TRBD1 TRBJ2-3 TRBV5-1 many TGCGCCAGCAACACAGGGGGCACGGTAACAGATACGCAGTATTTT CASNTGGTVTDTQYF
. TRBJ1-5 TRBV20-1 . TGCAGTGCTAGAAGAGGGGATCAGCCCCAGCATTTT CSARRGDQPQHF
. TRBJ1-5 TRBV12-3/TRBV12-4 . TGTGCCAGCAGTCCTCTAGCCTATTATAGCAATCAGCCCCAGCATTTT CASSPLAYYSNQPQHF
. TRBJ2-7 TRBV18 few TGTGCCAGCTCACCAAAACGAGGGACGGAGACCTACGAGCAGTACTTC CASSPKRGTETYEQYF
TRBD2 TRBJ2-5 TRBV9 few TGTGCCAGCAGCGGAAGAGGGAGGGTCAGCGAGACCCAGTACTTC CASSGRGRVSETQYF